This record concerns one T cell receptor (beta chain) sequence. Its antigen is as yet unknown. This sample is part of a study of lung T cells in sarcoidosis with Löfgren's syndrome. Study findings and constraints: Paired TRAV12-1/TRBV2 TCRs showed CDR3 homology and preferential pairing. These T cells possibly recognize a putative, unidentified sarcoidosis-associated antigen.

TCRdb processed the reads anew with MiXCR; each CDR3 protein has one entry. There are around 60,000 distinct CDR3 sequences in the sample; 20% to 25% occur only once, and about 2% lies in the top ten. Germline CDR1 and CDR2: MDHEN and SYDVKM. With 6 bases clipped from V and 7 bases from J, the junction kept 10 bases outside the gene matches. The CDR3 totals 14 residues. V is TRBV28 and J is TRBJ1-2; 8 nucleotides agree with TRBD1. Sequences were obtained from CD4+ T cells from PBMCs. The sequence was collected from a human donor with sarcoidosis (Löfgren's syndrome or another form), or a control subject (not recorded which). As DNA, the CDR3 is TGTGCCAGCAGGCCGCCGGGACAGGTGCTTGGCTACACCTTC. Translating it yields CASRPPGQVLGYTF.